This entry lists 29 T cell receptor beta chains sequenced from one sample in a study of response to subunit inactivated influenza vaccine. Each CDR3 protein gets one entry after TCRdb re-called the RT-PCR reads with MiXCR. In the table there are 500,000 to 600,000 distinct CDR3 sequences, 11% of which are singletons. A further study also used this sample, focusing on T cells expressing NK-cell markers. Per that study: Beta-chain TCR cDNA was generated via 5'RACE template switching with UMIs.

The source material was PBMCs from blood, sampled on the day of vaccination. Every receptor here comes from a man in his fifties who received an inactivated influenza vaccine.

In its sample, this clonotype was seen a few times. At one end the junction does not follow the germline gene, possibly because of a read error. The rearrangement links TRBV7-7 to TRBJ2-1, with D perhaps TRBD1 (6 bases). Germline CDR1 and CDR2: SSHAT and FNYEAQ (reference sequence). The CDR3 is 15 amino acids. CDR3 coding DNA: TGTGCTAGCAGCTTAGGAGGACAGAGAAACAATGAGCAGTTCTTC. Protein: CASSLGGQRNNEQFF. The full variable domain, its missing parts supplied by reference TRBV7-7 and TRBJ2-1, is GAGVSQSPRYKVTKRGQDVTLRCDPISSHATLYWYQQALGQGPEFLTYFNYEAQPDKSGLPSDRFSAERPEGSISTLTIQRTEQRDSAMYRCASSLGGQRNNEQFFGPGTRLTVL.

In this sample, this clonotype turned up many times. This chain links TRBV9 with TRBJ2-7; no reliable D call. The V and J ends lost 4 bases and 6 bases respectively, with 14 bases between them. CDR3 length: 13 amino acids. Germline V gives CDR1 SGDLS, CDR2 YYNGEE. The CDR3: CASSLGMVTEQYF. In DNA, the CDR3 is TGTGCCAGCAGCTTAGGCATGGTCACCGAGCAGTACTTC.

This clonotype showed up just a few times. The CDR3 sequence: CSAGSGDSTEAFF. As DNA, the CDR3 is TGCAGTGCTGGGTCGGGGGATAGCACTGAAGCTTTCTTT. V is TRBV20-1 and J is TRBJ1-1, with D perhaps TRBD1 (5 bases). The CDR3 sequence is 13 residues long. In germline, CDR1 is DFQATT, CDR2 SNEGSKA (reference sequence). V was cut by 5 bases and J by 4 bases, with 14 bases left in between.

V is TRBV7-9 and J is TRBJ2-1, with D uncertain. The CDR3 is 12 residues long. In germline, CDR1 is SEHNR, CDR2 FQNEAQ (reference sequence). V was shortened by 1 base and J by 9 bases, with 7 bases between the two germline ends. The CDR3 nucleotides are TGTGCCAGCAGCTTAGGGCAGCCTGAGCAGTTCTTC. This encodes CASSLGQPEQFF.

This clonotype has ten or more counts. This chain uses TRBV20-1 with TRBJ2-1; 7 positions agree with TRBD1. In germline, CDR1 is DFQATT, CDR2 SNEGSKA (reference sequence). The CDR3 totals 14 residues. With V trimmed by 6 bases and J by 4 bases, 9 bases remained unmatched. This chain's CDR3 is CSAIRQGGYNEQFF. In DNA, the CDR3 is TGCAGTGCCATTAGACAGGGTGGGTACAATGAGCAGTTCTTC.

This clonotype appeared many times. The rearrangement links TRBV7-9 to TRBJ2-3; possible D gene TRBD1, 5 bases. Germline CDR1 is SEHNR and CDR2 is FQNEAQ (reference sequence). This CDR3 is built from 13 residues. The V end was cut by 5 bases, the J end by 2 bases, with 8 bases between. The CDR3: CASSQGSTDTQYF. The DNA of the CDR3 is TGTGCCAGCAGCCAGGGCTCCACAGATACGCAGTATTTT.

The chain combines TRBV28 with TRBJ2-5, with TRBD1 matching 8 bases. This CDR3 comprises 14 residues. Per the germline V gene, CDR1 is MDHEN and CDR2 is SYDVKM. J lost 7 bases, V lost 6 bases, and 10 bases had no gene match. For the CDR3, the DNA is TGTGCCAGCAGGGCTGCGAGACAGGGGATGACCCAGTACTTC. Its protein is CASRAARQGMTQYF. The whole variable domain, remainder taken from reference TRBV28 and TRBJ2-5, is DVKVTQSSRYLVKRTGEKVFLECVQDMDHENMFWYRQDPGLGLRLIYFSYDVKMKEKGDIPEGYSVSREKKERFSLILESASTNQTSMYLCASRAARQGMTQYFGPGTRLLVL.

This clonotype was seen a handful of times. The chain carries TRBV12-3 or TRBV12-4 and TRBJ2-7, with D maybe TRBD2 (6 bases). The CDR3 extends over 14 amino acids. V gave up 3 bases and J gave up 2 bases, with 11 bases separating them. CDR3 nucleotides: TGTGCCAGCAGTTTTGCGGGGCCCACCTACGAGCAGTACTTC. It encodes CASSFAGPTYEQYF.

This clonotype was observed a few times. One end of the junction is discordant with germline, which a read error may explain. V usage is TRBV20-1 and J usage is TRBJ2-7; 7 bases match TRBD2. The CDR3 covers 11 residues. The V gene's germline CDR1 is DFQATT and CDR2 SNEGSKA (reference sequence). The CDR3 nucleotides are TGCAGTGCGAGAGAGGGAGGGGAGCAGTACTTC. Encoded protein: CSAREGGEQYF.

The chain links TRBV12-3 or TRBV12-4 to TRBJ1-4; D is undetermined. V was cut by 10 bases and J by 8 bases, with 14 bases left in between. CDR3 length: 12 residues. CDR3 region: CATQRPGEKLFF. DNA for the CDR3: TGTGCCACCCAGAGACCGGGAGAAAAACTGTTTTTT.

The V and J genes are TRBV16 and TRBJ1-6, with 8 bases lining up with TRBD1. CDR3 length equals 14 residues. Germline loops: CDR1 KGHSY, CDR2 FQNENV. The trim removed 4 bases at V and 9 bases at J, leaving 5 bases unmatched. The DNA of the CDR3 is TGTGCCAGCAGCCGAACAGGGGGTGTTTCACCCCTCCACTTT. It translates to CASSRTGGVSPLHF.

This clonotype has a count of ten or more. The chain is built from TRBV20-1 and TRBJ2-2, with TRBD2 as a possible D gene (5 bases). This CDR3 region has 12 residues. Germline CDR1 reads DFQATT; CDR2 reads SNEGSKA (reference sequence). V was pared by 6 bases and J by 6 bases, with 11 bases between. In nucleotides, the CDR3 is TGCAGTGCCCAAGAGGGTTCCGGGGAGCTGTTTTTT. It codes for CSAQEGSGELFF.

The chain couples TRBV3-1 to TRBJ2-3; no reliable D call. Germline V gene lookup returns CDR1 LGHDT and CDR2 YNNKEL (reference sequence). This CDR3 is built from 16 residues. With 2 bases removed from V and 6 bases from J, the gap between germline ends came to 18 bases. The CDR3 region is CASSQSGWYSGDTQYF. The CDR3 coding sequence is TGTGCCAGCAGCCAATCTGGATGGTATAGTGGGGATACGCAGTATTTT.

This clonotype was seen more than once but under ten times. The CDR3 DNA reads as TGCAGTGCTCACGCGACAGGGGGCCTAGACTACGAGCAGTACTTC. This sequence encodes CSAHATGGLDYEQYF. The J gene is TRBJ2-7, the V gene TRBV20-1; 10 bases align to TRBD1. The CDR3 is 15 amino acids. Germline CDR1 is DFQATT and CDR2 is SNEGSKA (reference sequence). Trimming removed 5 bases from V and 3 bases from J; junction bases left unmatched: 10.

This clonotype was recorded a few times. The CDR3: CSAARGPSSEQYF. CDR3 DNA sequence: TGCAGTGCAGCCCGAGGCCCGAGCTCTGAGCAGTACTTC. This chain joins TRBV20-1 and TRBJ2-7; D is unclear. V gave up 6 bases and J gave up 7 bases, with 19 bases separating them. CDR3 length equals 13 residues. Germline loops: CDR1 DFQATT, CDR2 SNEGSKA (reference sequence).

The chain carries TRBV6-5 and TRBJ2-7; D is perhaps TRBD1 (5 bases). The length of the CDR3 is 13 residues. V lost 3 bases and J lost 5, with 11 bases in between. CDR1 and CDR2 from the germline V gene are MNHEY and SVGAGI. The CDR3 region is CASSYQGMDEQYF. Written as DNA, the CDR3 is TGTGCCAGCAGTTATCAGGGAATGGACGAGCAGTACTTC.

This clonotype was found a few times. The CDR3 DNA reads as TGTGCCAGCTCACCAATTAGGACCCTCGTAACAGATACGCAGTATTTT. Its protein is CASSPIRTLVTDTQYF. V is TRBV18 and J is TRBJ2-3; D unclear. V was trimmed by 2 bases and J by 3 bases, leaving 15 bases between them. This CDR3 spans 16 amino acids. Germline loops: CDR1 KGHSH, CDR2 LQKENI. Full variable domain (missing parts from reference TRBV18 and TRBJ2-3): NAGVMQNPRHLVRRRGQEARLRCSPMKGHSHVYWYRQLPEEGLKFMVYLQKENIIDESGMPKERFSAEFPKEGPSILRIQQVVRGDSAAYFCASSPIRTLVTDTQYFGPGTRLTVL.

This clonotype occurred many times. The rearrangement uses TRBV3-1 and TRBJ1-6; D not resolved. The CDR3 spans 14 residues. The V end was cut by 0 bases, the J end by 9 bases, with 9 bases between. Germline V CDR1 and CDR2: LGHDT, YNNKEL (reference sequence). The CDR3 sequence is CASSQDGRGSPLHF. In DNA, the CDR3 is TGTGCCAGCAGCCAAGACGGAAGAGGTTCACCCCTCCACTTT. Complete variable domain (other parts from reference TRBV3-1 and TRBJ1-6): DTAVSQTPKYLVTQMGNDKSIKCEQNLGHDTMYWYKQDSKKFLKIMFSYNNKELIINETVPNRFSPKSPDKAHLNLHINSLELGDSAVYFCASSQDGRGSPLHFGNGTRLTVT.

The J gene is TRBJ2-2, the V gene TRBV4-2; 11 bases agree with TRBD2. V was clipped by 4 bases and J by 5 bases; unmatched bases: 9. Germline CDR1 is LGHNA and CDR2 is YNFKEQ. The CDR3 runs to 17 residues. The CDR3 DNA reads as TGTGCCAGCAGCCTGCCCCTAGCGGGGGGTCAGACCGGGGAGCTGTTTTTT. Translation gives CASSLPLAGGQTGELFF.

The rearrangement links TRBV11-2 to TRBJ2-1; 9 nucleotides align to TRBD2. The germline CDR1 and CDR2 sequences are SGHAT and FQNNGV. The V and J ends lost 1 base and 3 bases, in that order; junction bases with no gene match: 10. The length of the CDR3 is 18 residues. The chain's CDR3 is CASSLVGVAGGFYNEQFF. The CDR3 DNA is TGTGCCAGCAGCTTAGTAGGGGTGGCGGGAGGGTTCTACAATGAGCAGTTCTTC.

This clonotype was picked up a small number of times. This chain uses TRBV20-1 with TRBJ2-5, with 8 positions matching TRBD1. J lost 5 bases, V lost 3 bases, and 8 bases had no gene match. The CDR3 consists of 14 residues. Per the germline V gene, CDR1 is DFQATT and CDR2 is SNEGSKA (reference sequence). The CDR3 DNA is TGCAGTGCTAGGCAGACAGGGGCGGCGGAGACCCAGTACTTC. It specifies CSARQTGAAETQYF.

CDR3 nucleotide sequence: TGCAGTGCTAGAGATAGTGCAGTCTCTGGAAACACCATATATTTT. Translation: CSARDSAVSGNTIYF. The chain uses TRBV20-1 and TRBJ1-3; D remains ambiguous. V lost 0 bases and J 0 bases, leaving 9 bases between the germline ends. This CDR3 region has 15 residues. Germline V lookup: CDR1 DFQATT, CDR2 SNEGSKA (reference sequence).

This clonotype was seen more than once but under ten times. Since the CDR3 does not end with the conserved phenylalanine or tryptophan, this likely comes from a read error. The DNA is omitted, as the CDR3 cannot be located on it reliably, and the CDR3 follows TCRdb's listing. The V gene is TRBV28, the J gene TRBJ2-7; the table's TRBD1 call for D was not verified on the DNA. The V gene's germline CDR1 is MDHEN and CDR2 SYDVKM. Counting both end residues, the CDR3 totals 12 amino acids. The CDR3 loop reads CASSLSGLQQDL.

This clonotype was counted a few times. The J gene is TRBJ1-1, the V gene TRBV6-1; D gene uncertain. Germline V lookup: CDR1 MNHNS, CDR2 SASEGT. This CDR3 comprises 13 residues. V was shortened by 6 bases and J by 3 bases, with 11 bases between the two germline ends. The CDR3 loop reads CASRPGTYTEAFF. DNA for the CDR3: TGTGCCAGCAGGCCGGGAACCTACACTGAAGCTTTCTTT.

This clonotype was counted only a few times. The V gene is TRBV6-1, the J gene TRBJ1-5; D is uncertain. V was cut by 4 bases and J by 3 bases, with 7 bases left in between. CDR3 size: 13 residues. The germline V gene has CDR1 MNHNS and CDR2 SASEGT. CDR3 coding DNA: TGTGCCAGCAGTGTACAGTACAATCAGCCCCAGCATTTT. Its translation is CASSVQYNQPQHF.

CDR3 in amino acids: CSVEGRRLETQYF. The CDR3 bases are TGCAGCGTGGAGGGGCGTAGATTGGAGACCCAGTACTTC. The chain joins TRBV29-1 to TRBJ2-5, with a weak D call TRBD2 (6 bases). Trimming pared 6 bases from V and 5 bases from J, leaving 16 bases between. This CDR3 has 13 amino acids. Germline CDR1 is SQVTM and CDR2 is ANQGSEA.

This clonotype was seen repeatedly, ten times or more. This sequence joins TRBV7-8 and TRBJ1-6; D not certain. CDR3 length equals 14 residues. The germline CDR1 and CDR2 sequences are SGHVS and FQNEAQ. V lost 5 bases and J lost 5, with 10 bases in between. CDR3 bases: TGTGCCAGCAGCGAGCAAGCCAATAATTCACCCCTCCACTTT. Translating it yields CASSEQANNSPLHF.

This clonotype was found a few times. This CDR3 is CSALLTLYNEQFF. The CDR3 DNA sequence: TGCAGTGCTCTTCTGACACTCTACAATGAGCAGTTCTTC. The chain links TRBV20-1 to TRBJ2-1; no definite D call. CDR1 is DFQATT, CDR2 SNEGSKA, per germline (reference sequence). The germline V and J ends were trimmed by 5 bases and 3 bases, with 11 bases remaining between them. The CDR3 sequence is 13 residues long.

This clonotype has more than one count but fewer than ten. This chain uses TRBV12-3 or TRBV12-4 with TRBJ2-7; TRBD2 aligns across 13 bases. The CDR3 has 15 residues. Trimming removed 6 bases from V and 5 bases from J; junction bases left unmatched: 7. As DNA, the CDR3 is TGTGCCAGCAGAGACCAGGGACTAGCGGGACACGAGCAGTACTTC. Protein: CASRDQGLAGHEQYF.